What follows are 4 T cell receptor beta chains derived from one specimen sequenced in a study of beta chain features in type 1 diabetes. cDNA synthesis used the whole RNA isolate, giving expressed TCRB sequences. Libraries were prepared by immunoSEQ multiplex PCR; TCRdb keeps only in-frame clonotypes and omits some of them. The table shows hundreds of thousands of clones, with 11% to 15% occurring only once. Study results and caveats: TCRB CDR3s from Type 1 diabetes patients were moderately but significantly shorter in all four CD4+ subsets.

These receptors are not linked to any known antigen. The sample was naive CD4+ T cells from blood. The receptors shown here come from a young man with type 1 diabetes.

This clone was picked up a small number of times. The chain joins TRBV10-3 to TRBJ2-7; D perhaps matches TRBD2 (6 bases). Between the trimmed V and J ends, which lost 2 bases and 6 bases, there was a span of 17 bases. Germline V gene lookup returns CDR1 ENHRY and CDR2 SYGVKD. This CDR3 spans 15 amino acids. Here the CDR3 DNA reads TGTGCCATCAGTGAGCCTCCGGGGGACCTCCTCGAGCAGTACTTC. Translated, it gives CAISEPPGDLLEQYF.

The genes are TRBV25-1 and TRBJ1-2; a weak D match, TRBD1 (5 bases). Germline values: CDR1 MGHDK, CDR2 SYGVNS. The CDR3 covers 11 residues. V was trimmed by 2 bases and J by 7 bases, leaving 5 bases between them. The CDR3 region is CASSEGGGYTF. CDR3 nucleotides: TGTGCCAGCAGTGAAGGGGGTGGCTACACCTTC.

V and J are TRBV5-4 and TRBJ1-1; 7 nucleotides line up with TRBD1. The ends lost 3 bases at V and 2 bases at J; junction bases unmatched: 7. The V gene's germline CDR1 is SGHNT and CDR2 YYREEE (reference sequence). This CDR3 contains 15 residues. CDR3 bases: TGTGCCAGCAGCTACCTCGACAGGGCTAACACTGAAGCTTTCTTT. Protein product: CASSYLDRANTEAFF. Looking up the rest from reference TRBV5-4 and TRBJ1-1 gives the full variable domain: ETGVTQSPTHLIKTRGQQVTLRCSSQSGHNTVSWYQQALGQGPQFIFQYYREEENGRGNFPPRFSGLQFPNYSSELNVNALELDDSALYLCASSYLDRANTEAFFGQGTRLTVV.

This sequence joins TRBV21-1 and TRBJ2-1. TRBV21-1 constitutes a pseudogene. The CDR3 is 12 amino acids. This CDR3 is CASRPPRDEQFF. The CDR3 DNA sequence: TGTGCCAGCAGGCCCCCTAGGGATGAGCAGTTCTTC.